One and the same sample provided the 8 T cell receptor beta chains below, sequenced in a study of molecular identifiers for immune sequencing clone quantification. TCRdb fed the PCR reads into MiXCR, producing one record per CDR3 protein. The data show nearly 55,000 distinct CDR3 sequences, roughly a third seen once. The sequencing input was naive CD8+ T cells from blood, with Jurkat cell RNA spiked in. Noted subset: FACS-sorted CD8+CD4-CCR7+CD45RA+ naive T cells. The origin of the receptors is a human donor in good health. Some libraries in this study had Jurkat cell RNA spiked in.

The DNA for the CDR3 is TGTGCCAGCAGTGTAATTCCAGCCTCGAACACCGGGGAGCTGTTTTTT. Translating gives CASSVIPASNTGELFF. The genes are TRBV6-1 and TRBJ2-2; no clear D gene. Trimming pared 4 bases from V and 0 bases from J, leaving 12 bases between. Germline assignment: CDR1 MNHNS and CDR2 SASEGT. This CDR3 spans 16 amino acids.

The chain is built from TRBV6-2 or TRBV6-3 and TRBJ1-5; 9 nucleotides line up with TRBD1. Germline V CDR1 and CDR2: MNHEY, SVGEGT. The CDR3 is 17 amino acids. Trimming at V came to 2 bases and at J to 0 bases, leaving 5 bases not matched to a gene. CDR3 sequence (DNA): TGTGCCAGCAGTTACCCGGGACAGGGCTTTAGCAATCAGCCCCAGCATTTT. Encoded protein: CASSYPGQGFSNQPQHF.

With respect to this clonotype: A much larger clone is a single base away; this may be a read error. No conserved phenylalanine or tryptophan is present at the end of the CDR3, so a read error is the likely explanation. J is TRBJ2-2 and V is TRBV7-6; TRBD2 is a possible D gene (6 bases). The V gene lost 5 bases and the J gene lost 4 bases, with 11 bases spanning the gap. Germline-derived CDR1 and CDR2 are SGHVS and FNYEAQ. The CDR3 runs to 14 residues. CDR3 coding DNA: TGTGCCAGCAGCACGGGAGTGGTCACCGGGGAGCTGTTTTTA. This sequence encodes CASSTGVVTGELFL.

This sequence joins TRBV24-1 and TRBJ2-5; the match to TRBD1 covers 8 bases. CDR3 length equals 16 residues. Germline CDR1 and CDR2: KGHDR and SFDVKD. J gave up 4 bases and V 2 bases, and 8 bases lay outside the gene matches. The DNA of the CDR3 is TGTGCCACCAGTGATTGGCTGACAGGGGTACTAGAGACCCAGTACTTC. It yields the protein CATSDWLTGVLETQYF.

This clonotype qualifies as medium-sized. The chain carries TRBV6-5 and TRBJ2-4; the D is unclear. The ends were cut back, 4 bases at V and 0 bases at J, with 16 bases in the middle. Germline V gene lookup returns CDR1 MNHEY and CDR2 SVGAGI. The CDR3 loop spans 17 amino acids. The CDR3: CASSSTKWVGAKNIQYF. CDR3 sequence (DNA): TGTGCCAGCAGTTCTACAAAATGGGTCGGAGCCAAAAACATTCAGTACTTC.

The sample holds a few counts of this clonotype. V and J are TRBV7-9 and TRBJ2-3; D possibly corresponds to TRBD1 (6 bases). This CDR3 region has 16 residues. Germline loops: CDR1 SEHNR, CDR2 FQNEAQ (reference sequence). The germline V and J ends were trimmed by 5 bases and 1 base, with 16 bases remaining between them. Written as DNA, the CDR3 is TGTGCCAGCAGCCCCCCGACAGGCTCACGCACAGATACGCAGTATTTT. It codes for CASSPPTGSRTDTQYF.

Points on this clonotype: The CDR3 carries no conserved terminal phenylalanine or tryptophan, so it likely arises from a read error. V gene TRBV7-6 combines with J gene TRBJ2-5; 8 positions match TRBD1. This CDR3 contains 14 residues. The J segment lost 3 bases and the V segment lost 7 bases, leaving 7 bases of the junction unmatched. Per the germline V gene, CDR1 is SGHVS and CDR2 is FNYEAQ. The CDR3 DNA reads TGTGCCAGCAAATGGACAGGGTGGGAAGAGACCCAGTACTAC. Amino acids: CASKWTGWEETQYY.

A remark on this clonotype: It may be a read error: a sequence one base away is much more abundant. The rearrangement links TRBV7-8 to TRBJ2-1; no firm D call. Germline CDR1 SGHVS, CDR2 FQNEAQ. The CDR3 contains 15 residues. The CDR3 region is CASRLTLSSYNEQIF. The CDR3 DNA sequence: TGTGCCAGCAGGTTGACCCTGAGCTCCTACAATGAGCAGATCTTC.